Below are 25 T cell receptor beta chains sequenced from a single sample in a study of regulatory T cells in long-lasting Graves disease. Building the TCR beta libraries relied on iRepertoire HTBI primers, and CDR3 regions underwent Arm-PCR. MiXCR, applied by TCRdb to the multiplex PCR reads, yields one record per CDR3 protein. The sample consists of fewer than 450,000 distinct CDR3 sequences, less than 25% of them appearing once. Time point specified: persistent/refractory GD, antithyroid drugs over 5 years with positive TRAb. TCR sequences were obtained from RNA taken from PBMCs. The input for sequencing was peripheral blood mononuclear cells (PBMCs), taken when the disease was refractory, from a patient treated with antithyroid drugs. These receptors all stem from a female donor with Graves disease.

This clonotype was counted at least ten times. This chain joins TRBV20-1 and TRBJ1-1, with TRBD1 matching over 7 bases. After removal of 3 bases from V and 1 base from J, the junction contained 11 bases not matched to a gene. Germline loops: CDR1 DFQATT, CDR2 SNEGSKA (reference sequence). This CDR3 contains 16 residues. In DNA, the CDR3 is TGCAGTGCTAGGGGGGGGCCTAACAGGGGGAACACTGAAGCTTTCTTT. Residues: CSARGGPNRGNTEAFF.

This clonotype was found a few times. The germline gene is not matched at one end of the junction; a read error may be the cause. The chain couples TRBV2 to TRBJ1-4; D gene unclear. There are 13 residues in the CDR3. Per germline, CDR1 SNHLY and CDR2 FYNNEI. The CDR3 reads CASSQQLNGKLFF. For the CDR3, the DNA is TGTGCCAGCAGCCAACAGCTTAATGGAAAACTGTTTTTT.

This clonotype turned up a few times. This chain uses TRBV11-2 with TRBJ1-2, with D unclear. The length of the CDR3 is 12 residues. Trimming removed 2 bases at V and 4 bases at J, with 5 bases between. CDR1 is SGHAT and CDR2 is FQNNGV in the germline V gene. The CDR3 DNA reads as TGTGCCAGCAGCTTACTCAGCTATGGCTACACCTTC. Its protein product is CASSLLSYGYTF. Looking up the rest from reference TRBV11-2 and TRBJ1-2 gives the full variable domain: EAGVAQSPRYKIIEKRQSVAFWCNPISGHATLYWYQQILGQGPKLLIQFQNNGVVDDSQLPKDRFSAERLKGVDSTLKIQPAKLEDSAVYLCASSLLSYGYTFGSGTRLTVV.

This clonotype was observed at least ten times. The CDR3 loop reads CAISESGGPETQYF. CDR3 coding DNA: TGTGCCATCAGTGAGTCGGGGGGTCCGGAGACCCAGTACTTC. The J gene is TRBJ2-5, the V gene TRBV10-3, with D tentatively TRBD2 (6 bases). In germline, CDR1 is ENHRY, CDR2 SYGVKD. Trimming stripped 0 bases from V and 5 bases from J, with 10 bases between. The CDR3 covers 14 residues.

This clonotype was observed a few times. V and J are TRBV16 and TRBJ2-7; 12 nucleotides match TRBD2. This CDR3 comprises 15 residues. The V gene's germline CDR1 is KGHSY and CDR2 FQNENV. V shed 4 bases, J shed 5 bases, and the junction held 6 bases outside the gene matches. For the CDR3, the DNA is TGTGCCAGCAGCCCCCGGACTAGCGGGATCCACGAGCAGTACTTC. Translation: CASSPRTSGIHEQYF.

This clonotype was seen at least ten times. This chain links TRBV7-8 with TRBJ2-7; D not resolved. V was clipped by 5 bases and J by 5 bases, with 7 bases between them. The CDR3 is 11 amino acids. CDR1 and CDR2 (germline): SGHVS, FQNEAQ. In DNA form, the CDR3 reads TGTGCCAGCAGCCTAAGCGACGAGCAGTACTTC. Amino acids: CASSLSDEQYF.

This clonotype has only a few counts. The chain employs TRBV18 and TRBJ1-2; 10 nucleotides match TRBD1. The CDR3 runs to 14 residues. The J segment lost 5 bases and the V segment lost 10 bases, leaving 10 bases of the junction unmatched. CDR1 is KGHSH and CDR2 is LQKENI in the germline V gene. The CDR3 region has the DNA TGTGCCACCTCCGGGACAGGGGAAAATTATGGCTACACCTTC. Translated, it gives CATSGTGENYGYTF.

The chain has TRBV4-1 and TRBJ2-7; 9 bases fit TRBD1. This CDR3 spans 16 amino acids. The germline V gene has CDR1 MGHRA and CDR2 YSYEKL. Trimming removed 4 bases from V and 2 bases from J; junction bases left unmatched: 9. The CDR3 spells CASSRGGTGKTYEQYF. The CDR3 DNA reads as TGCGCCAGCAGCCGAGGAGGGACAGGGAAAACCTACGAGCAGTACTTC.

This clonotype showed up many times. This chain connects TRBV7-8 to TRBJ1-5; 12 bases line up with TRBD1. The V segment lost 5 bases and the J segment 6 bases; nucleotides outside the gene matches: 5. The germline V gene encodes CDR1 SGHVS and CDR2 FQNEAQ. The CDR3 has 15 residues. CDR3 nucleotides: TGTGCCAGCAGCGGGGGACAGGGGGCAGGTCAGCCCCAGCATTTT. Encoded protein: CASSGGQGAGQPQHF.

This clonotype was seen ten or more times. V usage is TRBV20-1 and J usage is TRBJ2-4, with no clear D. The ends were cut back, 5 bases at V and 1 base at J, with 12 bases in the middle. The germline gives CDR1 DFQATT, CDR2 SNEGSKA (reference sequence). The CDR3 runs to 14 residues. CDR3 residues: CSAEIQGAKNIQYF. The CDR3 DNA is TGCAGTGCTGAAATACAAGGGGCCAAAAACATTCAGTACTTC.

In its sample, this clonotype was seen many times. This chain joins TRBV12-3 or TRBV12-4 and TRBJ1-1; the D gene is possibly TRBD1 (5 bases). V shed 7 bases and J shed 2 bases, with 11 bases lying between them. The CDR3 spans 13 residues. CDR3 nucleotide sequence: TGTGCCAGCACCGCGACAGAAAACACTGAAGCTTTCTTT. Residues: CASTATENTEAFF.

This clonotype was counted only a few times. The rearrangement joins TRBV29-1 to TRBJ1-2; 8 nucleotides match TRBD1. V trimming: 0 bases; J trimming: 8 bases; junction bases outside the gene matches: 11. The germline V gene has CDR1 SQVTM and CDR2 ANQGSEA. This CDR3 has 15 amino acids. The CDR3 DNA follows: TGCAGCGTTGAAGATAGGGGGCGGACAGGGAACGGCTACACCTTC. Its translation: CSVEDRGRTGNGYTF.

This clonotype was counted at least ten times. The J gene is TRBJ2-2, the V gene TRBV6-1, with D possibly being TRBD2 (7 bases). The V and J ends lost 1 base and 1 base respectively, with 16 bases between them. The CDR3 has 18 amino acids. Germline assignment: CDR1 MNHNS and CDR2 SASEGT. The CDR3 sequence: CASSEVWGAGVNTGELFF. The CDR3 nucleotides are TGTGCCAGCAGTGAAGTTTGGGGGGCGGGAGTGAACACCGGGGAGCTGTTTTTT.

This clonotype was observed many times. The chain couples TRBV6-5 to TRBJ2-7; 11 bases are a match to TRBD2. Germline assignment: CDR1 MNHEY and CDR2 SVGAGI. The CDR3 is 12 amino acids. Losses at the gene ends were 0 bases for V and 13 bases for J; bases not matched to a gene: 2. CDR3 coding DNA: TGTGCCAGCAGTTACTCGGGACTAGCGGACTACTTC. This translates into CASSYSGLADYF.

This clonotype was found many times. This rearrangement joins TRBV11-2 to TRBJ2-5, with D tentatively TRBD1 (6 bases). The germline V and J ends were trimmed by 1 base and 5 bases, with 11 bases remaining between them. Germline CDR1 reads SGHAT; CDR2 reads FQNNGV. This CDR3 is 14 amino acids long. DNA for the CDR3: TGTGCCAGCAGCTTAGGAACAGGGTGGGAGACCCAGTACTTC. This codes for CASSLGTGWETQYF.

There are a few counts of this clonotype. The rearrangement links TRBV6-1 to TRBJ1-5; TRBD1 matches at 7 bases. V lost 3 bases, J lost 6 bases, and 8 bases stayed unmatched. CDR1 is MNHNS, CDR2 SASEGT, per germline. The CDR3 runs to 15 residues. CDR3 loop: CASSDRGSLGQPQHF. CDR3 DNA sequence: TGTGCCAGCAGTGACAGGGGGAGTCTTGGTCAGCCCCAGCATTTT.

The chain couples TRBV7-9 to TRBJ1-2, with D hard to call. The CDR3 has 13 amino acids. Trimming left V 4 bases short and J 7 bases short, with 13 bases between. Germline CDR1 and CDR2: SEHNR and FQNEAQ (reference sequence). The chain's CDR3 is CASSSGTPAGYTF. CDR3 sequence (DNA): TGTGCCAGCAGCTCCGGAACCCCGGCTGGCTACACCTTC.

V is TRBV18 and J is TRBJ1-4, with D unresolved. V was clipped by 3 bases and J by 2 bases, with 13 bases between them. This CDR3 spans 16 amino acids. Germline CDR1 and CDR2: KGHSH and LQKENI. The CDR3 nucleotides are TGTGCCAGCTCACCCGGTTTTTCTAGGACTAATGAAAAACTGTTTTTT. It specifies CASSPGFSRTNEKLFF.

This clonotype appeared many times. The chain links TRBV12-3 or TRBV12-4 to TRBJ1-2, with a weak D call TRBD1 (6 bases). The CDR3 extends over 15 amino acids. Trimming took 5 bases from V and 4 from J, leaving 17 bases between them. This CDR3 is CASSPAPTGTYGYTF. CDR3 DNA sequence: TGTGCCAGCAGTCCTGCCCCGACAGGAACCTATGGCTACACCTTC.

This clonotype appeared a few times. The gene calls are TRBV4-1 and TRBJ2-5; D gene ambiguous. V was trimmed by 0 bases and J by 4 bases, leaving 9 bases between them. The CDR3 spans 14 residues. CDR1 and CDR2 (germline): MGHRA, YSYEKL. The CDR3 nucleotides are TGCGCCAGCAGCCAAGATTGGAACGGAGAGACCCAGTACTTC. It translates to CASSQDWNGETQYF.

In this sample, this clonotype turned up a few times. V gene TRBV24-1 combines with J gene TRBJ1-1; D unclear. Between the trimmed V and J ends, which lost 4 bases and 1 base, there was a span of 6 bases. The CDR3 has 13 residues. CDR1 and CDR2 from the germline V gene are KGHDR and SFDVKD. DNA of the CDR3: TGTGCCACCAGTGACGCGGAGAACACTGAAGCTTTCTTT. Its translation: CATSDAENTEAFF.

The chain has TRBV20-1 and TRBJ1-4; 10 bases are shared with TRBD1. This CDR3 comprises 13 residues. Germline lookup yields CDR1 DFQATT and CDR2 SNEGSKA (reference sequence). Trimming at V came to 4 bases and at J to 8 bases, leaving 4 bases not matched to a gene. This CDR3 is CSATDRGGEKLFF. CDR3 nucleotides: TGCAGTGCTACGGACAGGGGGGGAGAAAAACTGTTTTTT.

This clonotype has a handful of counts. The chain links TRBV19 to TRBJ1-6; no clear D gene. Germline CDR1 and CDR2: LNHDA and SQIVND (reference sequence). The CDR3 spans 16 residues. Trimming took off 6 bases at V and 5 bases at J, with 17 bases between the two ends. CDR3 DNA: TGTGCCAGTAGAACCACCATTACTGCAAATAATTCACCCCTCCACTTT. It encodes CASRTTITANNSPLHF.

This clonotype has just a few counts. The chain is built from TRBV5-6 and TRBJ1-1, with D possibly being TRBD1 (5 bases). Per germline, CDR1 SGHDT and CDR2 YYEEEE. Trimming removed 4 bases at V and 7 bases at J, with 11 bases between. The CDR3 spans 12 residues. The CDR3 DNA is TGTGCCAGCAGCCAAACACAGGTTGAAGCTTTCTTT. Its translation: CASSQTQVEAFF.

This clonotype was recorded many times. The CDR3 sequence: CASSLIGGANTGELFF. The CDR3, as DNA: TGTGCCAGCAGTTTGATTGGGGGGGCGAACACCGGGGAGCTGTTTTTT. The genes are TRBV12-3 or TRBV12-4 and TRBJ2-2, with TRBD2 matching over 7 bases. CDR3 length: 16 residues. Germline trimming cut 3 bases from V and 0 bases from J; bases unmatched to any gene: 4.